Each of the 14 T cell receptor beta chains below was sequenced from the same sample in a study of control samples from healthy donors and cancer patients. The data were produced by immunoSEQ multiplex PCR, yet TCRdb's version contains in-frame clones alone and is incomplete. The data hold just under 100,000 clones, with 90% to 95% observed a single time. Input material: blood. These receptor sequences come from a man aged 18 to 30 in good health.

CDR3 nucleotides: TGTGCCAGCACCAGGGTGAAGAACACTGAAGCTTTCTTT. Translation gives CASTRVKNTEAFF. The chain combines TRBV13 with TRBJ1-1; the D gene is possibly TRBD1 (5 bases). Trimming left V 7 bases short and J 1 base short, with 10 bases between. Germline CDR1 is PRHDT and CDR2 is FYEKMQ (reference sequence). The CDR3 contains 13 residues.

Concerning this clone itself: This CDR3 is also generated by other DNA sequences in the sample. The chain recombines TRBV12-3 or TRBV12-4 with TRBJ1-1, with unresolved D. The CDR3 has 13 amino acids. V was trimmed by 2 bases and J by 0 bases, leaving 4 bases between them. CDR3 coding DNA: TGTGCCAGCAGTTTACAGCTGAACACTGAAGCTTTCTTT. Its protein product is CASSLQLNTEAFF.

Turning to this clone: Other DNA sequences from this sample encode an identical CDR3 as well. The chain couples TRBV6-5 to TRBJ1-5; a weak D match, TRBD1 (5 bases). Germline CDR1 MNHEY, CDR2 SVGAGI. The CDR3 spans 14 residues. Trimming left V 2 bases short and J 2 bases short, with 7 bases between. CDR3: CASSYTRGNQPQHF. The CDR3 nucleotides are TGTGCCAGCAGTTACACCAGGGGCAATCAGCCCCAGCATTTT.

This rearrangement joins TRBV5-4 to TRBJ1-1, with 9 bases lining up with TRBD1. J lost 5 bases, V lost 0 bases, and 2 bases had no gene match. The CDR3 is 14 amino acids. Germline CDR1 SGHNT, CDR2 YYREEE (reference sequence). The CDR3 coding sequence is TGTGCCAGCAGCTTGGGACAGGGGGTGACTGAAGCTTTCTTT. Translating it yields CASSLGQGVTEAFF.

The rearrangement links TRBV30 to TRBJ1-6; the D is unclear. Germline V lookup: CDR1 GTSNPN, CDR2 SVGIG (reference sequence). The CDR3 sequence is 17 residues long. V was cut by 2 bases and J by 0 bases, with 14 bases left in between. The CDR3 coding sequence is TGTGCCTGGAGTATGGCAGACGGAAGCTCCTATAATTCACCCCTCCACTTT. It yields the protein CAWSMADGSSYNSPLHF.

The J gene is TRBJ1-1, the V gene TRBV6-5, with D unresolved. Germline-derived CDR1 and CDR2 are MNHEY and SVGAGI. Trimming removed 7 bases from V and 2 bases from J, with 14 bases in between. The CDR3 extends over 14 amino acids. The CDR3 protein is CASKRVGPNTEAFF. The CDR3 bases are TGTGCCAGCAAGAGAGTAGGGCCTAACACTGAAGCTTTCTTT.

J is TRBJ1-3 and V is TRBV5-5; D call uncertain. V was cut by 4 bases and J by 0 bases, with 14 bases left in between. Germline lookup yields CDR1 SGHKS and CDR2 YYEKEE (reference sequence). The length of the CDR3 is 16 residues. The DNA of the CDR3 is TGTGCCAGCAGCGGAGGGTCGGGGATCTCTGGAAACACCATATATTTT. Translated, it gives CASSGGSGISGNTIYF.

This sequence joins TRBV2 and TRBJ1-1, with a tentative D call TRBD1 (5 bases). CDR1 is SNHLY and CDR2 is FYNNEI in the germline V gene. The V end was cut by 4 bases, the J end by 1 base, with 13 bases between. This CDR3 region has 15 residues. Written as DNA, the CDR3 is TGTGCCAGCAGTGCGGGAGGGACGACGAACACTGAAGCTTTCTTT. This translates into CASSAGGTTNTEAFF.

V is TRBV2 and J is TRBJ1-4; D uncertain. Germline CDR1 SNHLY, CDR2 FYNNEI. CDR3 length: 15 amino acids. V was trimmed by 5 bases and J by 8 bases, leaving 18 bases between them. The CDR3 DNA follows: TGTGCCAGCAGTTACAGACCGATCACACGGGAAAAACTGTTTTTT. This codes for CASSYRPITREKLFF.

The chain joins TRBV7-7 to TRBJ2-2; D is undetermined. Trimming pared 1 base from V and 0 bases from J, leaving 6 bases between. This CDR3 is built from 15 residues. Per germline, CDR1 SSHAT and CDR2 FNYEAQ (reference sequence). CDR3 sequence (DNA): TGTGCCAGCAGCTTAGGAGGCGCGAACACCGGGGAGCTGTTTTTT. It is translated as CASSLGGANTGELFF.

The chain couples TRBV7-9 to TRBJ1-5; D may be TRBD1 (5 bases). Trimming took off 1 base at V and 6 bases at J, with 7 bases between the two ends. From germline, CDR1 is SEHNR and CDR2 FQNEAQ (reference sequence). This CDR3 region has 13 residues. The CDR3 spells CASSLGGLQPQHF. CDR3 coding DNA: TGTGCCAGCAGCTTAGGGGGCCTTCAGCCCCAGCATTTT.

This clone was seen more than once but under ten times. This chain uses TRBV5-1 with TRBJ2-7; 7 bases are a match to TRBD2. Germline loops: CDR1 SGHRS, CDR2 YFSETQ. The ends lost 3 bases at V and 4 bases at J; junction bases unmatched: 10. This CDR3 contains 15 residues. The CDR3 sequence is CASSSGGSSGYEQYF. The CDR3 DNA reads TGCGCCAGCAGCTCGGGGGGATCTTCAGGGTACGAGCAGTACTTC. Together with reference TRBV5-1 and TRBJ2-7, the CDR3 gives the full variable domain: KAGVTQTPRYLIKTRGQQVTLSCSPISGHRSVSWYQQTPGQGLQFLFEYFSETQRNKGNFPGRFSGRQFSNSRSEMNVSTLELGDSALYLCASSSGGSSGYEQYFGPGTRLTVT.

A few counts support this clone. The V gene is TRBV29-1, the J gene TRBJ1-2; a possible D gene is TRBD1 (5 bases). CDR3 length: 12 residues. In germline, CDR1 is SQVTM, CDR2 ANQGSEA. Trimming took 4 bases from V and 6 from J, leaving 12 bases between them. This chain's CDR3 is CSVVEGGDGYTF. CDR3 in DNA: TGCAGCGTTGTGGAGGGAGGGGATGGCTACACCTTC.

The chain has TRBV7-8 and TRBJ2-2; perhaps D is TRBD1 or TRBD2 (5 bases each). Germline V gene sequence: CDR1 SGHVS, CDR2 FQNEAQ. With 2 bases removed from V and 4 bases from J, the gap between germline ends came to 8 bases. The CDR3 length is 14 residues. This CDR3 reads CASSLLGGTGELFF. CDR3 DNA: TGTGCCAGCAGCTTACTTGGGGGCACCGGGGAGCTGTTTTTT.